Below, one TCR beta chain is given with its context. The source of the sample is a study of blood T cell repertoires in COVID-19. Sequenced by immunoSEQ multiplex PCR; TCRdb stores in-frame clones only, minus some. Here the sample spans under 300,000 clones, about 83% being singletons. This CDR3 is 16 amino acids long. CDR1 and CDR2 from the germline V gene are KGHSH and LQKENI. The V and J ends lost 1 base and 4 bases, in that order; junction bases with no gene match: 4. V is TRBV18 and J is TRBJ2-3; 11 bases agree with TRBD2. The clonotype was recovered from a woman aged 50 to 60 who had recovered from COVID-19. Material for sequencing was peripheral blood. As DNA, the CDR3 is TGTGCCAGCTCACCACGGGGACTAGCGGTTTCAGATACGCAGTATTTT. It yields the protein CASSPRGLAVSDTQYF.